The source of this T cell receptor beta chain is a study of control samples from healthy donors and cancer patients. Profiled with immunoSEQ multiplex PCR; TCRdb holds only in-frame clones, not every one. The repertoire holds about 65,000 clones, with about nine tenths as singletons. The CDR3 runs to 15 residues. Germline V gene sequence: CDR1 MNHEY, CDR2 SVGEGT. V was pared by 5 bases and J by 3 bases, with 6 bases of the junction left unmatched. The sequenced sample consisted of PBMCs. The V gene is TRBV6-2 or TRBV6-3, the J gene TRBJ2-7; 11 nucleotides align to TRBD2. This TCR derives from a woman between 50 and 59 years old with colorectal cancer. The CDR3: CASSAGTSGNYEQYF. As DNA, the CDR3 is TGTGCCAGCAGTGCCGGGACTAGCGGTAACTACGAGCAGTACTTC.